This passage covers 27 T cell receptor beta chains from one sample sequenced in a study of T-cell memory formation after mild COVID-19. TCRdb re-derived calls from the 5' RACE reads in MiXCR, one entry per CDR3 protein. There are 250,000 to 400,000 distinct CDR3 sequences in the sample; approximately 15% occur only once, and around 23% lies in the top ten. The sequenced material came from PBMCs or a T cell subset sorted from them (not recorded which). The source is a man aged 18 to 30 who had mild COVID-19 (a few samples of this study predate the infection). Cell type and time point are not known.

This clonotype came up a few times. CDR3 in DNA: TGTGCCAGCAGTAAATTCGCAGGGGGCAATCAGCCCCAGCATTTT. Residues: CASSKFAGGNQPQHF. The chain carries TRBV6-5 and TRBJ1-5; perhaps TRBD1 as D (6 bases). The germline V gene encodes CDR1 MNHEY and CDR2 SVGAGI. This CDR3 contains 15 residues. Trimming cost V 5 bases and J 2 bases, with 13 bases left between them.

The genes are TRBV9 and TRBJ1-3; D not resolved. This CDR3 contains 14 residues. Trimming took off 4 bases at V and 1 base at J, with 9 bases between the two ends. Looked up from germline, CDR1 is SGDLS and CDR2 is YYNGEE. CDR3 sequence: CASSQDPSGNTIYF. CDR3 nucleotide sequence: TGTGCCAGCAGCCAGGATCCTTCTGGAAACACCATATATTTT.

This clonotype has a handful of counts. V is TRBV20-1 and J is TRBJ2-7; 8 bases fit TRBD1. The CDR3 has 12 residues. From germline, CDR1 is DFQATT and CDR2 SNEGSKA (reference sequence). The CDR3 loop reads CSARDRSYEQYF. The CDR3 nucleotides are TGCAGCGCCAGGGACAGGTCCTACGAGCAGTACTTC.

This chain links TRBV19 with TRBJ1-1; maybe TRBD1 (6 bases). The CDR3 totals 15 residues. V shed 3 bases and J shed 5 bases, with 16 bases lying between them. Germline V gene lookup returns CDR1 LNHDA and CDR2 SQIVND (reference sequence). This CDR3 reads CASSMVQGGGTEAFF. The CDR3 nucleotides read TGTGCCAGTAGTATGGTACAGGGCGGGGGAACTGAAGCTTTCTTT.

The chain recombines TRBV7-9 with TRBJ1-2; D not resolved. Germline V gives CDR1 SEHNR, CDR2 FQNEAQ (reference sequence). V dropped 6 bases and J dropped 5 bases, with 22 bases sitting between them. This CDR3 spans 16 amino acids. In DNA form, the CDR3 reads TGTGCCAGCAGTCATATATCTTCTCCCGGGAGTTATGGCTACACCTTC. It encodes CASSHISSPGSYGYTF.

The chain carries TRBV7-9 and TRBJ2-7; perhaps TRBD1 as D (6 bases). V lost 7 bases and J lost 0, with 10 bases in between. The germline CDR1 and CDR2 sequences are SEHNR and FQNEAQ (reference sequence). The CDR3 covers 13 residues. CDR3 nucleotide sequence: TGTGCCAGCAACCCGGACAGCTCCTACGAGCAGTACTTC. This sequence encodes CASNPDSSYEQYF.

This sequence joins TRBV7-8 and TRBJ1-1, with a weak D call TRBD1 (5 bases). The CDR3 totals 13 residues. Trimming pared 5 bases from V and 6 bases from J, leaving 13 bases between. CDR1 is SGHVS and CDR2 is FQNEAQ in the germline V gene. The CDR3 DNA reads TGTGCCAGCAGCCAGGGAGTGGGGGCTGAAGCTTTCTTT. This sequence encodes CASSQGVGAEAFF. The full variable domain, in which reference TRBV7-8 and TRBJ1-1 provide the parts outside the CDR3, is GAGVSQSPRYKVAKRGQDVALRCDPISGHVSLFWYQQALGQGPEFLTYFQNEAQLDKSGLPSDRFFAERPEGSVSTLKIQRTQQEDSAVYLCASSQGVGAEAFFGQGTRLTVV.

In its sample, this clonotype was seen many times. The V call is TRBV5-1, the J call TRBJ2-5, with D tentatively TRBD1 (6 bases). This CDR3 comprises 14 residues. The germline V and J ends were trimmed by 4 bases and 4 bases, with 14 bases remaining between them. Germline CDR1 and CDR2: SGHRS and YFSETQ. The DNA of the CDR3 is TGCGCCAGCAGCCCAATTTGGGGGCGAGAGACCCAGTACTTC. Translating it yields CASSPIWGRETQYF.

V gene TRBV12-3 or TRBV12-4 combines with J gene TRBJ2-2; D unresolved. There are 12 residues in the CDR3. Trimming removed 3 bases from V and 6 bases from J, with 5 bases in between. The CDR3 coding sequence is TGTGCCAGCAGTTTGGTGGCCGGGGAGCTGTTTTTT. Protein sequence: CASSLVAGELFF.

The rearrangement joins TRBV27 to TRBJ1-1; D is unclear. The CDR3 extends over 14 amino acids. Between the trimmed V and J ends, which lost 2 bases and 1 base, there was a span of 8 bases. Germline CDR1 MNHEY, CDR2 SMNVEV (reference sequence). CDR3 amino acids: CASSLGRPNTEAFF. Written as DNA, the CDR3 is TGTGCCAGCAGTTTAGGTCGTCCGAACACTGAAGCTTTCTTT.

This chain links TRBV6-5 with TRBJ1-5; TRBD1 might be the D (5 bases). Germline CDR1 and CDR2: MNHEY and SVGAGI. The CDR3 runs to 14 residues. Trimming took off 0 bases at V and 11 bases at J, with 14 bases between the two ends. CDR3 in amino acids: CASSYSSTVGSQHF. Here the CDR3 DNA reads TGTGCCAGCAGTTACTCGTCGACAGTTGGGTCCCAGCATTTT.

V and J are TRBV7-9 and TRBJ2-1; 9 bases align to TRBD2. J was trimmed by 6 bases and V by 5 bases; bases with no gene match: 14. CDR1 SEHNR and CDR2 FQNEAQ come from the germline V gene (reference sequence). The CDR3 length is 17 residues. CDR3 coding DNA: TGTGCCAGCAGCGAACCAAGCTGGCTAGCGGGGATCAATGAGCAGTTCTTC. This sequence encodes CASSEPSWLAGINEQFF.

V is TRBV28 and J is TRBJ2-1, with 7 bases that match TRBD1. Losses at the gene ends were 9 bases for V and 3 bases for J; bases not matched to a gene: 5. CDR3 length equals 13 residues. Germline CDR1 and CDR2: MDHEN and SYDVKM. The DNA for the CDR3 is TGTGCCAGTATTGCAGGGGGCTACAATGAGCAGTTCTTC. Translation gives CASIAGGYNEQFF.

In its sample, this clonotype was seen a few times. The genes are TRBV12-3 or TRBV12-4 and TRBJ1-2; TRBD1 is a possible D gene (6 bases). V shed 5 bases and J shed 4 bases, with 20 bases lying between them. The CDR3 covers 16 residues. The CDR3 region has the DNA TGTGCCAGCAGTCTGAGGGGGGGAGGAGGACCCTATGGCTACACCTTC. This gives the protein CASSLRGGGGPYGYTF.

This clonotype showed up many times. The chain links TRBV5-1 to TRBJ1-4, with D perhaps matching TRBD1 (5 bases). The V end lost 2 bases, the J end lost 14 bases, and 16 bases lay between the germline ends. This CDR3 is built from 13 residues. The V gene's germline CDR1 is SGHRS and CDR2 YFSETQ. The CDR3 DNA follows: TGCGCCAGCAGCTTTCAGGGCTCCGGTGTTCTGTTTTTT. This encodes CASSFQGSGVLFF.

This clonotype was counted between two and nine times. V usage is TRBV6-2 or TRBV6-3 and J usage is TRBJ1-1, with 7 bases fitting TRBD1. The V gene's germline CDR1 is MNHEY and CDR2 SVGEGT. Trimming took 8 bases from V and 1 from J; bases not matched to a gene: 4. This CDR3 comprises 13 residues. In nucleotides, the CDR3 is TGTGCCAGCCTGACAGGGACGAACACTGAAGCTTTCTTT. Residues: CASLTGTNTEAFF.

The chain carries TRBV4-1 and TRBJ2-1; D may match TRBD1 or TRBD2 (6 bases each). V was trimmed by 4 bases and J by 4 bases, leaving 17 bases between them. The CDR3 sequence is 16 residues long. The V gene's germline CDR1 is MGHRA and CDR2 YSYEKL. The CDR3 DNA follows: TGCGCCAGCAGCCCCGAGGAGGGGGTCGAGTACAATGAGCAGTTCTTC. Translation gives CASSPEEGVEYNEQFF.

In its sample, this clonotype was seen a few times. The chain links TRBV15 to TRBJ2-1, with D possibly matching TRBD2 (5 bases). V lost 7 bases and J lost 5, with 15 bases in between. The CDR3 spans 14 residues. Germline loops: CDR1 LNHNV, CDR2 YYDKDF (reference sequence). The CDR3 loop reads CATKGLPRHNEQFF. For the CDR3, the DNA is TGTGCCACCAAAGGACTCCCTCGCCACAATGAGCAGTTCTTC.

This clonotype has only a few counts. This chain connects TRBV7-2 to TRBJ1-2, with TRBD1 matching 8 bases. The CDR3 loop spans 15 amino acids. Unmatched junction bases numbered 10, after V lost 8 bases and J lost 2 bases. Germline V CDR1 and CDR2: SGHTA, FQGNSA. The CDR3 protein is CASGRTGQVNYGYTF. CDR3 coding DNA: TGTGCCAGCGGACGTACGGGACAGGTCAACTATGGCTACACCTTC.

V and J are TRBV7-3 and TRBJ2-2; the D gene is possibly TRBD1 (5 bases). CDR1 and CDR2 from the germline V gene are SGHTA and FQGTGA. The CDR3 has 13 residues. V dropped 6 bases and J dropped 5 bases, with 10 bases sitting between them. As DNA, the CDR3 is TGTGCCAGCAGAGCGCAGGGAACCGGGGAGCTGTTTTTT. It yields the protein CASRAQGTGELFF.

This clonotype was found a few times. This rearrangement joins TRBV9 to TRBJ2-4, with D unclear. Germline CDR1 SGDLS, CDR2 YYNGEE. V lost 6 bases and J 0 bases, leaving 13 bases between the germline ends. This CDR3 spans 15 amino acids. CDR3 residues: CASTNPILAKNIQYF. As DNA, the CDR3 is TGTGCCAGCACCAATCCGATACTAGCCAAAAACATTCAGTACTTC.

The CDR3: CASSPSDTRNEQFF. DNA of the CDR3: TGTGCCAGCAGCCCGTCCGACACCCGCAATGAGCAGTTCTTC. The chain joins TRBV7-9 to TRBJ2-1, with D unclear. Germline assignment: CDR1 SEHNR and CDR2 FQNEAQ (reference sequence). Trimming took off 5 bases at V and 6 bases at J, with 14 bases between the two ends. The CDR3 has 14 amino acids.

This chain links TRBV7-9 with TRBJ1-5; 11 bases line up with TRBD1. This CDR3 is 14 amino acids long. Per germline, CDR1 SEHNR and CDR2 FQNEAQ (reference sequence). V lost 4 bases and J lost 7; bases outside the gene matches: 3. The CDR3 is CASSSGTGGQPQHF. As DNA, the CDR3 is TGTGCCAGCAGCTCAGGGACAGGGGGACAGCCCCAGCATTTT.

The CDR3 DNA sequence: TGCGCCAGCAGCTCGACCGGGACAGAAGAGACCCAGTACTTC. This sequence encodes CASSSTGTEETQYF. V usage is TRBV5-1 and J usage is TRBJ2-5, with TRBD1 matching 7 bases. The CDR3 runs to 14 residues. Per germline, CDR1 SGHRS and CDR2 YFSETQ. With V trimmed by 3 bases and J by 3 bases, 5 bases remained unmatched.

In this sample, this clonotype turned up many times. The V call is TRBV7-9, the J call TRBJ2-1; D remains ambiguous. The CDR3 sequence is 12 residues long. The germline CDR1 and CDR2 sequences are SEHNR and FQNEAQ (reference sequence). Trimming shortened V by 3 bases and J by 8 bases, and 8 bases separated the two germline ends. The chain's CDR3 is CASSLIIYEQFF. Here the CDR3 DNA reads TGTGCCAGCAGCTTGATTATTTATGAGCAGTTCTTC. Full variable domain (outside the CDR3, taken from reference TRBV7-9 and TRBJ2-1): DTGVSQNPRHKITKRGQNVTFRCDPISEHNRLYWYRQTLGQGPEFLTYFQNEAQLEKSRLLSDRFSAERPKGSFSTLEIQRTEQGDSAMYLCASSLIIYEQFFGPGTRLTVL.

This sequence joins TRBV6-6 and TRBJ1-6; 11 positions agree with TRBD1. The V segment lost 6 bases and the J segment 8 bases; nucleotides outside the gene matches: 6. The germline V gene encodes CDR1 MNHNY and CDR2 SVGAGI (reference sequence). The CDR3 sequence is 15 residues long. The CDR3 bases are TGTGCCAGCAGCCTCCCGGGACAGGGGGATTCACCCCTCCACTTT. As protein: CASSLPGQGDSPLHF.

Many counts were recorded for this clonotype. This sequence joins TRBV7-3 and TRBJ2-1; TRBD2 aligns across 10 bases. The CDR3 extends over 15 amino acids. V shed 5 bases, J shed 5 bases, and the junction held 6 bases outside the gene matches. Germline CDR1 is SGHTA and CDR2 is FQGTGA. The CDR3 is CASSPSGGSDNEQFF. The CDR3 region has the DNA TGTGCCAGCAGCCCTAGCGGGGGATCGGACAATGAGCAGTTCTTC.